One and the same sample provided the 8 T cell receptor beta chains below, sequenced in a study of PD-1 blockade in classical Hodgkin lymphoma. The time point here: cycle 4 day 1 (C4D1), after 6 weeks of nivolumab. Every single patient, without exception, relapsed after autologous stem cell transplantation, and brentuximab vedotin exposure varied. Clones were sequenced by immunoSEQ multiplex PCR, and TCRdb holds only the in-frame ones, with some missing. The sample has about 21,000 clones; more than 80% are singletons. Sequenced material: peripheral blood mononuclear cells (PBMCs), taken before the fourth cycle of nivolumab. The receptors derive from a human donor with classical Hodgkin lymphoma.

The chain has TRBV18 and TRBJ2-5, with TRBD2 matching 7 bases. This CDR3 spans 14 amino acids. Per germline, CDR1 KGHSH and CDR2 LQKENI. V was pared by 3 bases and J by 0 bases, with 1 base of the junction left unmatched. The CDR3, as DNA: TGTGCCAGCTCACCGGGACTAAACCAAGAGACCCAGTACTTC. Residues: CASSPGLNQETQYF.

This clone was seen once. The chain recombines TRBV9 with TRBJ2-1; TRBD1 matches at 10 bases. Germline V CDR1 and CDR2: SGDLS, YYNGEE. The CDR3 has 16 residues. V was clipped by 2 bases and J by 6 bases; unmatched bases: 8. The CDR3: CASSVRTGGLLNEQFF. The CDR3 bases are TGTGCCAGCAGCGTTCGGACAGGGGGTTTACTCAATGAGCAGTTCTTC.

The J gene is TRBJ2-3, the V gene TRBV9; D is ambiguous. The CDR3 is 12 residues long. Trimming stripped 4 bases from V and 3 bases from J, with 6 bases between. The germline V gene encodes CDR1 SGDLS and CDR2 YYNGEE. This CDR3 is CASSPSTDTQYF. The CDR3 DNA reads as TGTGCCAGCAGCCCATCTACAGATACGCAGTATTTT.

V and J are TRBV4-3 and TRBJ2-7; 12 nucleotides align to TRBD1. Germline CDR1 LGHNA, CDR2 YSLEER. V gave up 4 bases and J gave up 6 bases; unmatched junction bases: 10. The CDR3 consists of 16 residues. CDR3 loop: CASSPTAGTGGAEQYF. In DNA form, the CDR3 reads TGCGCCAGCAGCCCCACAGCCGGGACAGGGGGCGCCGAGCAGTACTTC.

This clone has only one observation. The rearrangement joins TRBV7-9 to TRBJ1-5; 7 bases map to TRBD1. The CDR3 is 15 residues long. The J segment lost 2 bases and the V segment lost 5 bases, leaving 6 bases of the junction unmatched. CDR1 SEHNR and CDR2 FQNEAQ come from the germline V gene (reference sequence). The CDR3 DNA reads TGTGCCAGCAGCATGGGACAGACTCGCAATCAGCCCCAGCATTTT. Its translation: CASSMGQTRNQPQHF.

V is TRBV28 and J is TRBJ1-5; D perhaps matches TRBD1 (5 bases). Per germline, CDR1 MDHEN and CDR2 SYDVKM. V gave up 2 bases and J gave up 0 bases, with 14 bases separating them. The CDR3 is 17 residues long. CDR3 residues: CASSLRQGRYSNQPQHF. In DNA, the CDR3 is TGTGCCAGCAGTTTACGGCAGGGCAGATATAGCAATCAGCCCCAGCATTTT.

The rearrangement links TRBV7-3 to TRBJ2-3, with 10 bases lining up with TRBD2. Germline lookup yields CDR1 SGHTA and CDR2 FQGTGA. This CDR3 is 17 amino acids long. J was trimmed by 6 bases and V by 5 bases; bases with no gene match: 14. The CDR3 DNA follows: TGTGCCAGCAGCCCAGGGGCTAGCGGGGGTGCATTCGATACGCAGTATTTT. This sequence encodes CASSPGASGGAFDTQYF. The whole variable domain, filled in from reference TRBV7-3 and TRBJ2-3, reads GAGVSQTPSNKVTEKGKYVELRCDPISGHTALYWYRQSLGQGPEFLIYFQGTGAADDSGLPNDRFFAVRPEGSVSTLKIQRTERGDSAVYLCASSPGASGGAFDTQYFGPGTRLTVL.

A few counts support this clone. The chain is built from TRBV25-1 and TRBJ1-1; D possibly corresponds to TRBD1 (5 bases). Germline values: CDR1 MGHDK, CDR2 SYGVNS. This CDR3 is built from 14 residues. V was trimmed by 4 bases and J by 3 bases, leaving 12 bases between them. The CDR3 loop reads CASSVRVGDTEAFF. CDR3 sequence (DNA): TGTGCCAGCAGTGTCAGGGTAGGTGACACTGAAGCTTTCTTT.